The clone carrying this T cell receptor beta chain occurred many times. These data are taken from a study of T cells in Graves' hyperthyroidism and ophthalmopathy. TCR beta CDR3 regions were amplified from RNA transcripts. First-round RT-PCR of the TCR CDR3 relied on the HTBI primer set. Each CDR3 protein gets one entry after TCRdb re-called the multiplex PCR reads with MiXCR. Of 360,000 or so distinct CDR3 sequences in the sample, nearly 15% were seen once. V lost 4 bases to trimming and J lost 0 bases; unmatched junction nucleotides: 16. There are 19 residues in the CDR3. Germline V gives CDR1 MDHEN, CDR2 SYDVKM.

Sequenced sample: blood. The source of this sequence is a woman aged 55-69 years with Graves' ophthalmopathy. This chain joins TRBV28 and TRBJ2-7; 9 bases fit TRBD2. CDR3 bases: TGTGCCAGCAGTTCTCGGGTTCCTAGCGGGACCACTAACTCCTACGAGCAGTACTTC. Its protein is CASSSRVPSGTTNSYEQYF.